This TCR beta chain was profiled in a study of persistence of HIV-infected CD4 T cells (TCRdb year 2020). Background for the entire study: CMV- and HIV-1 Gag-responding CD4+ T cells were isolated from ART-treated individuals so that antigen-driven clonal expansion of HIV-1-infected cells could be examined. Suppressive ART had been received by participants for a median of roughly 8 years. Peripheral blood samples of up to about 180 mL were taken at multiple time points, with the exception of a couple of participants who underwent leukapheresis at a single time point. TCRbeta sequencing assessed the clonality of all cells in each sorted population, while proviral sequencing assessed the clonality of infected cells. In the cross-participant TCR cluster analysis, eight or nine participants were included for CMV and six or seven participants were included for Gag.

Comments on this clone: Its antigen target is currently unknown. Nothing much larger sits one base from this clone, and base qualities are not available.

TCRbeta repertoires were sequenced from genomic DNA with the immunoSEQ hsTCRB assay version 4 in survey mode. Genomic DNA was diluted to approximately 10 ng/uL, and up to roughly 1 ug per sample was used for TCRbeta sequencing. Regarding the original processing steps: TCRbeta data analysis was done in ImmunoSeq Analyzer 3.0, and diversity was calculated on productive nucleotide rearrangements. The improved Chao index was used to estimate lower-bound TCR diversity, and the Gini coefficient was used to estimate clonality using the Immunarch R package. Nucleotide rearrangements that differed but encoded the same CDR3beta amino acid sequence were counted as separate clonotypes. Differential abundance analysis identified TCRbeta sequences significantly enriched in antigen-responding cells relative to anti-CD3/anti-CD28-activated cells. GLIPH2 grouped TCRs by predicted peptide-MHC specificity, both within each participant and across combined participant data sets. TCRdb provides this immuneACCESS table in a form limited to in-frame rearrangements. Some clones are lacking; in checked studies, under half of them reflect an unresolved V gene, and why the rest are absent is not known. That table gives V, J and clone size, and the DNA gave D and trimming. The sample table shows about 40,000 clones, and 75% to 80% are seen once. Of the sample, over 12% falls within the top ten clones.

Per the germline V gene, SGHDN is the CDR1 and FVKESK is the CDR2. From cysteine to phenylalanine, the CDR3 is 15 amino acids long. The retained sequence is limited to the CDR3, 45 bases, with the frame set at the first base. The germline ends are 10 bases apart after V is trimmed by 2 bases and J by 0 bases. Per the publication, the treatment or condition label means: suppressive antiretroviral therapy. Cells were stimulated with a pool of overlapping HIV-1 Gag 15-mer peptides at about 1 ug per peptide per mL. Nonresponding CD40L-negative CD69-negative CD45RO-high memory CD4+ T cells were sorted as memory populations depleted of antigen-responding cells. Participants were HIV-1-infected adults who started suppressive ART during chronic infection. Participants had undetectable plasma HIV-1 RNA below 50 copies/mL for at least 4 years. To be included, a participant needed positive CMV serology and a CD4+ T cell count above 400 cells/uL. Before stimulation, PBMCs were isolated using density centrifugation and depleted of CD8+ T cells. CD8-depleted PBMCs were stimulated for about 17 hours with anti-CD28/CD49d costimulation, CD40-blocking antibody and enfuvirtide to prevent new infections. Cell sorting was performed on a Beckman Coulter MoFlo Legacy or XDP sorter, and dead cells were excluded with propidium iodide. Genomic DNA was extracted using the QIAamp DNA Mini Kit for samples with more than one million cells and using the Quick-DNA Microprep Kit for all other samples.

General findings and caveats noted by the study authors: The study involved few individuals and tested only a limited range of antigens. Within the same sorted populations, TCR oligoclonality correlated with proviral oligoclonality. Because the TCR analyses were done in bulk, restricting them to just the rare CMV-responding cells that actually carried HIV-1 proviruses was not possible. Antigen-responding cells were enriched for expanded CDR3beta sequences that were degenerate, which suggests that CD4+ responses to CMV and Gag underwent convergent selection. TCRbeta richness in CMV- and Gag-responding cells was significantly lower than in anti-CD3/anti-CD28-responding cells; CMV-responding cells had higher oligoclonality than CD3/CD28-stimulated and Gag-responding cells.

Material: CD4+ T cells sorted from PBMCs after roughly 20-hour stimulation, obtained from a patient who received antiretroviral therapy. Reading the label with the study, this specimen's cell subset or site is: CD40L-CD69- CD45RO-high memory CD4 T cells not responding to Gag peptides. The clonotype comes from an adult man with HIV who was CMV-seropositive. The receptor chain draws on TRBV14 and TRBJ1-1, and TRBD1 may be the D gene, going by 5 matching bases. The nucleotides are TGTGCCAGCAGCCAAAGGCAGGGCTTGAACACTGAAGCTTTCTTT. Its product reads: CASSQRQGLNTEAFF.